This entry features one T cell receptor beta chain sequence. Clones were read by immunoSEQ multiplex PCR, and TCRdb kept only the in-frame ones, dropping some. The sample lists over 130,000 clones; about 84% were seen once. Assignments of participants to cohorts depended upon their own reported clinical history. A PCR-confirmed or clinician-diagnosed COVID-19 case had contacted exposed participants within 2 weeks of entry. The source of the sample is a study of blood T cell repertoires in COVID-19. Germline V gene lookup returns CDR1 MNHEY and CDR2 SVGAGI. V was pared by 5 bases and J by 1 base, with 14 bases between. This CDR3 is built from 15 residues.

The chain links TRBV6-5 to TRBJ1-1; possible D gene TRBD1, 5 bases. The TCR originated in a woman aged 18-29 years who had been exposed to COVID-19. The sequenced sample was PBMCs or T cells enriched from blood (not recorded which). The CDR3 sequence: CASSTMDTGNTEAFF. For the CDR3, the DNA is TGTGCCAGCAGTACCATGGACACGGGGAACACTGAAGCTTTCTTT.